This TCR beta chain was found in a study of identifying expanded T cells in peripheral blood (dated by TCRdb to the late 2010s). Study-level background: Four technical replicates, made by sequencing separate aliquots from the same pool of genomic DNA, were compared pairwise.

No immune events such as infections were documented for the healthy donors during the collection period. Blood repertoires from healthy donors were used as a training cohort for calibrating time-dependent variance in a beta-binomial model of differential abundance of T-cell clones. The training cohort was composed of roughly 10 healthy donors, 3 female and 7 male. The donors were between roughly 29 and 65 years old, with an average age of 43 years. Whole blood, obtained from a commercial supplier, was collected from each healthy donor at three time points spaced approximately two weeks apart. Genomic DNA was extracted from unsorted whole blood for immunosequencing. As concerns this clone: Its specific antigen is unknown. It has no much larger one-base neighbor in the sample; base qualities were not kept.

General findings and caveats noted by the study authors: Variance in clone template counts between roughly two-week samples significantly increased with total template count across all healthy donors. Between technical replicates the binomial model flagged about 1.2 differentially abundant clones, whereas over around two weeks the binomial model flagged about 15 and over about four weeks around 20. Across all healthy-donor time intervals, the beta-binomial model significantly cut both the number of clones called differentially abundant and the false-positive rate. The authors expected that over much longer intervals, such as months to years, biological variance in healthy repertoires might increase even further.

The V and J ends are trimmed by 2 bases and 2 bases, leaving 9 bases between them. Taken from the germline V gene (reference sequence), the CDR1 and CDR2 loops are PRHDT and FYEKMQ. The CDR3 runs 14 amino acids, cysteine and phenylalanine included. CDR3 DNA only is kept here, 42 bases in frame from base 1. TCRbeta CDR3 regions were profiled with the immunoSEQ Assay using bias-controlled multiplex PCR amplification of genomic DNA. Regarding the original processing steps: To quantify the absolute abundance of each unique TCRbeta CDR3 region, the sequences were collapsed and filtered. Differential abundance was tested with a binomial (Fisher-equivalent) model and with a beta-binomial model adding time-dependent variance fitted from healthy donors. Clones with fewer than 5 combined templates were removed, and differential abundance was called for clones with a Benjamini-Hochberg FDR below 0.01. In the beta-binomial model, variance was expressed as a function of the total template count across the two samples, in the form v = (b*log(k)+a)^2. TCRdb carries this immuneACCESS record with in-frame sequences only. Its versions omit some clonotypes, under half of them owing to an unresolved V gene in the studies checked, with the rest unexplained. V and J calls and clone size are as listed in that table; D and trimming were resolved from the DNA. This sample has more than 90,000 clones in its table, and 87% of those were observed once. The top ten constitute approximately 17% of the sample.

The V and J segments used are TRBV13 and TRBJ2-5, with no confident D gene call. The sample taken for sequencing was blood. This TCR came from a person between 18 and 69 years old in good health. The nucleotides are TGTGCCAGCAGCTTATCGCCCTATCAAGAGACCCAGTACTTC. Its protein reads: CASSLSPYQETQYF.